The 5 T cell receptor beta chains below were found in one sample sequenced in a study of CD8 T cells in ankylosing spondylitis. Via MiXCR, TCRdb re-called the 5' RACE reads, giving one row per CDR3 protein. Here the sample spans approximately 200,000 distinct CDR3 sequences, 9.5% to 15% being singletons. The source material was blood, either unsorted or a sorted T cell fraction (not recorded which). These receptors all stem from a male donor with ankylosing spondylitis or in good health (not recorded which).

The chain has TRBV27 and TRBJ1-1, with unresolved D. Germline-derived CDR1 and CDR2 are MNHEY and SMNVEV (reference sequence). This CDR3 has 13 residues. Trimming took off 11 bases at V and 0 bases at J, with 13 bases between the two ends. The CDR3 DNA is TGTGCCGGACCTCAGGATCTGAACACTGAAGCTTTCTTT. Its protein is CAGPQDLNTEAFF.

This clonotype was picked up a small number of times. The rearrangement uses TRBV10-3 and TRBJ2-1; the D gene is possibly TRBD1 (5 bases). Trimming left V 4 bases short and J 5 bases short, with 9 bases between. Germline V lookup: CDR1 ENHRY, CDR2 SYGVKD. This CDR3 spans 13 amino acids. CDR3 in amino acids: CAISVEGDNEQFF. CDR3 nucleotides: TGTGCCATCAGTGTGGAAGGGGACAATGAGCAGTTCTTC.

This clonotype was observed a handful of times. The chain links TRBV7-2 to TRBJ2-3; 9 bases are shared with TRBD2. Trimming cost V 5 bases and J 4 bases; bases outside gene matches: 10. The CDR3 totals 16 residues. Germline V gene sequence: CDR1 SGHTA, CDR2 FQGNSA. The DNA for the CDR3 is TGTGCCAGCAGCCCCCGGGGCGGGAGGGGAGCAGATACGCAGTATTTT. It is translated as CASSPRGGRGADTQYF.

This clonotype was counted many times. V usage is TRBV7-9 and J usage is TRBJ2-1; the match to TRBD2 covers 8 bases. Trimming removed 1 base from V and 5 bases from J; junction bases left unmatched: 4. The CDR3 totals 15 residues. CDR1 SEHNR and CDR2 FQNEAQ come from the germline V gene (reference sequence). CDR3 loop: CASSLVGTRNNEQFF. CDR3 in DNA: TGTGCCAGCAGCTTAGTCGGGACTAGAAACAATGAGCAGTTCTTC.

This clonotype was detected ten times or more. The rearrangement joins TRBV4-1 to TRBJ2-1, with TRBD2 matching 13 bases. From germline, CDR1 is MGHRA and CDR2 YSYEKL. The CDR3 covers 18 residues. The ends lost 3 bases at V and 5 bases at J; junction bases unmatched: 10. CDR3 region: CASSHRNLGTSGDNEQFF. The CDR3 DNA sequence: TGCGCCAGCAGCCATCGCAACCTCGGGACTAGCGGGGACAATGAGCAGTTCTTC.